The entry that follows covers one T cell receptor beta chain sequence. What it binds is unknown. This specimen belongs to a study of Ad26.COV2.S vaccination and SARS-CoV-2 variants. Overall study context: Doses of Ad26.COV2.S were injected into muscle once or twice, 56 days apart.

Assay used: immunoSEQ multiplex PCR; TCRdb lists only in-frame clones, some missing. Counted here are 360,000 or so clones, around 89% occurring once; the ten biggest clones make up under 2%. The treatment denotes: about 20 received Ad26.COV2.S at low or high dose, single or two shots; 5 received placebo; per-sample allocation not given. Samples analyzed were those drawn on day 63 after the first vaccine or placebo injection. The shot given was an Ad26 vector that makes Wuhan-strain SARS-CoV-2 spike. Overall study findings and caveats: Spike-specific CD8+ and CD4+ T cell responses reportedly showed substantial breadth after vaccination.

V was clipped by 0 bases and J by 2 bases; unmatched bases: 9. CDR3 length: 17 amino acids. CDR1 and CDR2 (germline): LGHNA, YSLEER. Specimen: peripheral blood, collected in a trial of Ad26.COV2.S vaccine versus placebo. This sequence originates from a person aged 18-65 years who received the Ad26.COV2.S COVID-19 vaccine or a placebo. This chain connects TRBV4-3 to TRBJ2-7; 8 bases align to TRBD2. The CDR3 nucleotides read TGCGCCAGCAGCCAAGAATACCGGGGGGGATTCACCTACGAGCAGTACTTC. This codes for CASSQEYRGGFTYEQYF.